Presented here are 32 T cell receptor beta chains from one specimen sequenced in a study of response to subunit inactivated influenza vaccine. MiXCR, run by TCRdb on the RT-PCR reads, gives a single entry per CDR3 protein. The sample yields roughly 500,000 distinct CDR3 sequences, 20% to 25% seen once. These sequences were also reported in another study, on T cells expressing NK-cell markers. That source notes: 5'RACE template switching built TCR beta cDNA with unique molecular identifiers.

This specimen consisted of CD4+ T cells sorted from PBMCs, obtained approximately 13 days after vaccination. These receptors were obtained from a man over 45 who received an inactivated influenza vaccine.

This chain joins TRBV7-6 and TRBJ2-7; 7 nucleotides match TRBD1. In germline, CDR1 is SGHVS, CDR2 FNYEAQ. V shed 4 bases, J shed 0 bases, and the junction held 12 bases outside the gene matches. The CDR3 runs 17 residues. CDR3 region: CASSSLTGPPFSYEQYF. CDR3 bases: TGTGCCAGCAGCTCCCTGACAGGGCCCCCATTCTCCTACGAGCAGTACTTC.

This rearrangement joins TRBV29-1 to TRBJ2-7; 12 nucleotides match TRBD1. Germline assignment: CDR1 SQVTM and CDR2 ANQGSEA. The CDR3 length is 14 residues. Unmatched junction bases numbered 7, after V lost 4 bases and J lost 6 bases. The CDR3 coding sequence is TGCAGCGTTGTCGCCGGGACAGGGGGCTTCGAGCAGTACTTC. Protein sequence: CSVVAGTGGFEQYF.

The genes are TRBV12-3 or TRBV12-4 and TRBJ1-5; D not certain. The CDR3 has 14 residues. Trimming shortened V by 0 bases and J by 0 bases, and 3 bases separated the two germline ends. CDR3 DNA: TGTGCCAGCAGTTTAGCCAATAGCAATCAGCCCCAGCATTTT. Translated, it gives CASSLANSNQPQHF.

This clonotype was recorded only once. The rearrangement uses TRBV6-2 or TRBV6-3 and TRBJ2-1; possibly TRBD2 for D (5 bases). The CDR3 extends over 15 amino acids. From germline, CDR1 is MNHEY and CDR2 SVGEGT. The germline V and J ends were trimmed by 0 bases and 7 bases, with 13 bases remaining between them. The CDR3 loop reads CASSYSASLRNEQFF. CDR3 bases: TGTGCCAGCAGTTACTCGGCTAGCCTTCGGAATGAGCAGTTCTTC.

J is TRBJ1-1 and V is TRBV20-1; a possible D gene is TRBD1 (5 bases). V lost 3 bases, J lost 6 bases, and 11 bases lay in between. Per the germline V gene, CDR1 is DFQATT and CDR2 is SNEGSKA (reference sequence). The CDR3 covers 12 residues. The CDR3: CSASDQGAEAFF. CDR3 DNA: TGCAGTGCTAGTGATCAGGGCGCTGAAGCTTTCTTT.

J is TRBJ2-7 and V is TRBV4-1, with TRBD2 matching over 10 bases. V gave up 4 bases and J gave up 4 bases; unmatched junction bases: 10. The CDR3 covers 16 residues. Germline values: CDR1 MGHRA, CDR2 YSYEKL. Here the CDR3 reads CASSRRGPSGGYEQYF. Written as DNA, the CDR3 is TGCGCCAGCAGCCGGAGGGGACCTAGCGGGGGTTACGAGCAGTACTTC.

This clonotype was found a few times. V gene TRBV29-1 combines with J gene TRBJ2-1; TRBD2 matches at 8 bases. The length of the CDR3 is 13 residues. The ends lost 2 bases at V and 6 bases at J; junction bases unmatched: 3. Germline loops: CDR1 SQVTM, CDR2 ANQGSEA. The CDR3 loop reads CSVESGTSNEQFF. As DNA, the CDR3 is TGCAGCGTTGAATCCGGGACTAGCAATGAGCAGTTCTTC.

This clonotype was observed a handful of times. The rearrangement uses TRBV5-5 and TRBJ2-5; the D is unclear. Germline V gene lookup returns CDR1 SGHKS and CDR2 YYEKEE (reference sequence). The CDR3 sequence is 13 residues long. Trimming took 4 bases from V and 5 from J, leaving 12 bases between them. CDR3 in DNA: TGTGCCAGCAGCCCCGTTGGGTCGGAGACCCAGTACTTC. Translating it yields CASSPVGSETQYF.

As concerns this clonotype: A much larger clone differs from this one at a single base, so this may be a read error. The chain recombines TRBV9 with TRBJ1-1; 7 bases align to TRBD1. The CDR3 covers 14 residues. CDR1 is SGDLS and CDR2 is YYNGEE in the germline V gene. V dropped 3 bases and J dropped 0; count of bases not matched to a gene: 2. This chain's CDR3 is CASSAGQMNTEAFF. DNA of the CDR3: TGTGCCAGCAGCGCGGGACAGATGAACACTGAAGCTTTCTTT.

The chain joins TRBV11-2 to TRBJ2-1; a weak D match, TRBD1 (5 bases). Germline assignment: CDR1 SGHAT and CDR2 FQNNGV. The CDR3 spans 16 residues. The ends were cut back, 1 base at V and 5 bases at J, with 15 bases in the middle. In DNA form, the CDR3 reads TGTGCCAGCAGCTTAGCCCTCCCAGGGCAGGACAATGAGCAGTTCTTC. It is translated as CASSLALPGQDNEQFF.

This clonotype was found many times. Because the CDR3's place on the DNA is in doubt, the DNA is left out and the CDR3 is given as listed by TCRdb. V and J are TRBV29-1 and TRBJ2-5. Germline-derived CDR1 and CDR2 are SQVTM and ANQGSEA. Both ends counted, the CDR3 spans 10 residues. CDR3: CASGRETQYF.

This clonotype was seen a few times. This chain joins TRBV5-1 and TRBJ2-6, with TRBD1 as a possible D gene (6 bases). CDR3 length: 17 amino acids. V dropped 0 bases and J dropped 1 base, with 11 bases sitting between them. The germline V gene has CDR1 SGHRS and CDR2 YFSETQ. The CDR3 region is CASSLGFTGSGANVLTF. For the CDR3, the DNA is TGCGCCAGCAGCTTGGGGTTCACAGGGTCTGGGGCCAACGTCCTGACTTTC.

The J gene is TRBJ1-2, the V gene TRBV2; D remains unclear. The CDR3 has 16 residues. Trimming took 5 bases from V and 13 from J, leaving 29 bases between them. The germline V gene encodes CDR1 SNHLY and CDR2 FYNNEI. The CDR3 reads CASSPTAVGKVHPPTF. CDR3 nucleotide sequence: TGTGCCAGCAGTCCAACCGCTGTGGGGAAGGTACATCCACCCACCTTC.

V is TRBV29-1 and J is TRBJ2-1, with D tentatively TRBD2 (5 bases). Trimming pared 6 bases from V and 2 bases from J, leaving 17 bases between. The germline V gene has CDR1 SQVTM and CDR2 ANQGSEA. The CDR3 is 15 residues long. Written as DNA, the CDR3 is TGCAGCGTCTCACCCCCGGGGTTTACCTACAATGAGCAGTTCTTC. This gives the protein CSVSPPGFTYNEQFF.

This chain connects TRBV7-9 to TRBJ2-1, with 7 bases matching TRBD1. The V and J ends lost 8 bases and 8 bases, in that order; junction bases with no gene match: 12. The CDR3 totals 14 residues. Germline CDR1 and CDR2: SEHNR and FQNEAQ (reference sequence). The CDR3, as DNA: TGTGCCAGCGGCAGGGGGACCCTCGGCGATGAGCAGTTCTTC. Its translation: CASGRGTLGDEQFF.

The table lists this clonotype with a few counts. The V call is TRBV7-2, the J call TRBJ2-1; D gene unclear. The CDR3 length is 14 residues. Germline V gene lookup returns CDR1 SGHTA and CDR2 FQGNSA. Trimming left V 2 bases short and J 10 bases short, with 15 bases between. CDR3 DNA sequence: TGTGCCAGCAGCTTAAGTCTGGCGGAACGGGAGCAGTTCTTC. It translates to CASSLSLAEREQFF.

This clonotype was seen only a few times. The CDR3 region has the DNA TGTGCCACCAGTGAAACACCGGGACAGGGGGCTCGTCAGCCCCAGCATTTT. This codes for CATSETPGQGARQPQHF. The V call is TRBV24-1, the J call TRBJ1-5; TRBD1 aligns across 12 bases. Germline CDR1 is KGHDR and CDR2 is SFDVKD. The CDR3 runs 17 residues. J lost 6 bases, V lost 4 bases, and 9 bases had no gene match.

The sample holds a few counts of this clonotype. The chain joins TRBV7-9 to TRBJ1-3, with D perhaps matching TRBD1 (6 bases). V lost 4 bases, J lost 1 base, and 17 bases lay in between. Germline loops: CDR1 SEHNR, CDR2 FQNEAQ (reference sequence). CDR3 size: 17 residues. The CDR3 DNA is TGTGCCAGCAGCTATACGGGACAAGGTGTTTCTGGAAACACCATATATTTT. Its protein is CASSYTGQGVSGNTIYF.

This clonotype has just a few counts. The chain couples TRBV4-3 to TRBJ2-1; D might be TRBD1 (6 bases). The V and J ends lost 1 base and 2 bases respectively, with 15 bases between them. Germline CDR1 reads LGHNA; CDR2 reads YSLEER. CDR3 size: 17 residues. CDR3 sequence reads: CASSQGYGRGTYNEQFF. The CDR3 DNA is TGCGCCAGCAGCCAAGGGTATGGCAGGGGTACCTACAATGAGCAGTTCTTC.

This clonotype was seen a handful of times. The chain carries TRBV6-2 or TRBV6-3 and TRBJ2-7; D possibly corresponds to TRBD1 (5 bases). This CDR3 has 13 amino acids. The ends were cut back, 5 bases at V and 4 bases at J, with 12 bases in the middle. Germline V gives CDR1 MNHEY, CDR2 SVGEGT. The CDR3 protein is CASSRLQEYEQYF. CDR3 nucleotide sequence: TGTGCCAGCAGTCGATTACAGGAATACGAGCAGTACTTC.

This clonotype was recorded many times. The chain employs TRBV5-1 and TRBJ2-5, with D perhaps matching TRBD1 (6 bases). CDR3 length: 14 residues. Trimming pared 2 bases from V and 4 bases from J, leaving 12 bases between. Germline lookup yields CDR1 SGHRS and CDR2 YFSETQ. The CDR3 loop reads CASSFGTGRETQYF. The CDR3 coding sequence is TGCGCCAGCAGCTTCGGAACAGGGAGAGAGACCCAGTACTTC.

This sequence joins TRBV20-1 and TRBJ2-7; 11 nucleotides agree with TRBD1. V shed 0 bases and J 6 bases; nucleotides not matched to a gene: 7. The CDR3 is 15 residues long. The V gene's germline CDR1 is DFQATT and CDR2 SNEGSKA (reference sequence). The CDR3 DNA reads TGCAGTGCTAGAGATCCCCTCGGGACAGGGGGCGAGCAGTACTTC. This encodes CSARDPLGTGGEQYF.

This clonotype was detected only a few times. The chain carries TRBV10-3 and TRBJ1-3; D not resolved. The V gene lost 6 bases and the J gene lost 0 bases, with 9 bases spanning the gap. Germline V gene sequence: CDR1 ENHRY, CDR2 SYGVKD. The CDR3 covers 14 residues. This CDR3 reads CAIRADTSGNTIYF. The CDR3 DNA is TGTGCCATCAGGGCAGACACCTCTGGAAACACCATATATTTT.

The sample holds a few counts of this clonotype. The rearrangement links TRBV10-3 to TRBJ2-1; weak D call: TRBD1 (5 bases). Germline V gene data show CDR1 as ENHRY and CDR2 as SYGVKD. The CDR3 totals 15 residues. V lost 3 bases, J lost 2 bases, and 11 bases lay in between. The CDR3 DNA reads TGTGCCATCAGTGAATCCCAGGGAACCTACAATGAGCAGTTCTTC. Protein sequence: CAISESQGTYNEQFF.

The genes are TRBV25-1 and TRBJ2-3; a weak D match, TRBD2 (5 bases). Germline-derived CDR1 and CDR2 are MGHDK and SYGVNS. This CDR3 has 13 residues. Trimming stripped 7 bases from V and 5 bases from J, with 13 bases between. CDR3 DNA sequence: TGTGCCAGCACCCTATATGGGAGAGATACGCAGTATTTT. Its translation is CASTLYGRDTQYF.

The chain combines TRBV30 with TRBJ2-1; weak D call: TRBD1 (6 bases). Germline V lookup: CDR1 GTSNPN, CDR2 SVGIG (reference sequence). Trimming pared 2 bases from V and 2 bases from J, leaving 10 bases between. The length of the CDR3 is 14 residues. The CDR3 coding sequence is TGTGCCTGGAGTTTAAAGGGGGCCTACAATGAGCAGTTCTTC. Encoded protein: CAWSLKGAYNEQFF.

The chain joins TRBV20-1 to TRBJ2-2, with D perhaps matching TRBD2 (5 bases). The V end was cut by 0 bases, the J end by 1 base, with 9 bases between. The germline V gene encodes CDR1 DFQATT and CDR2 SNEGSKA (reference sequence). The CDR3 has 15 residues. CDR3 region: CSARDGIKNTGELFF. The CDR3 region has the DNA TGCAGTGCTAGAGACGGGATCAAGAACACCGGGGAGCTGTTTTTT.

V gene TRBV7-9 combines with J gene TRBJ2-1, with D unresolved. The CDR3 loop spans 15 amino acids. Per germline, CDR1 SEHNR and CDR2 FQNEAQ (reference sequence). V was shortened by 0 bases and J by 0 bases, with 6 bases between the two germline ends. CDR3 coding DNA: TGTGCCAGCAGCTTAGCTCTCAGCTCCTACAATGAGCAGTTCTTC. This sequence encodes CASSLALSSYNEQFF.

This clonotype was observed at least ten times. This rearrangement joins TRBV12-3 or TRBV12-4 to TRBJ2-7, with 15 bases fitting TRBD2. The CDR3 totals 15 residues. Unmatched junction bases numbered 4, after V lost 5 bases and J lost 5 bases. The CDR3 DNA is TGTGCCAGCAGTCCGGGACTAGCGGGAGGCCACGAGCAGTACTTC. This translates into CASSPGLAGGHEQYF.

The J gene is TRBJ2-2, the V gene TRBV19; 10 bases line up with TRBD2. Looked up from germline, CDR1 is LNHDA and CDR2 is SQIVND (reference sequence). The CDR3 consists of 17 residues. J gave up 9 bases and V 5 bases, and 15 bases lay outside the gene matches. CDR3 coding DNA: TGTGCCAGTAGTTCATCGCTAGCGGGGGCCGGGACTTGGGAGCTGTTTTTT. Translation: CASSSSLAGAGTWELFF.

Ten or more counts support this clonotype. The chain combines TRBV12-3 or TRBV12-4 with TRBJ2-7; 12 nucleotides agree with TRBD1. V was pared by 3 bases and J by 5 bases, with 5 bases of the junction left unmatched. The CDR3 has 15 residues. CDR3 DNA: TGTGCCAGCAGTTTCTCCGGGACAGGGGGCGACGAGCAGTACTTC. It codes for CASSFSGTGGDEQYF.

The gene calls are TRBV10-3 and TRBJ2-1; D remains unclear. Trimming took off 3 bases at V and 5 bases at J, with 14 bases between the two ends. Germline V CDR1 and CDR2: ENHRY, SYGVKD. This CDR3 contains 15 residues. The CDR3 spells CAISDFLGLNNEQFF. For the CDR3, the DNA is TGTGCCATCAGTGATTTTTTAGGGCTGAACAATGAGCAGTTCTTC.